Each of the 6 T cell receptor beta chains below was sequenced from the same sample in a study of blood T cell repertoires in COVID-19. Using immunoSEQ multiplex PCR, the repertoire was profiled, and TCRdb retains in-frame clones only, with some absent. This sample yields over 100,000 clones, of which 55% to 75% are seen a single time; 1.9% belongs to the top ten. Sequenced: peripheral blood. The receptors were sampled from a woman between 65 and 79 years old with acute or convalescent COVID-19.

This clone was recorded a few times. The J gene is TRBJ1-2, the V gene TRBV14; the match to TRBD1 covers 9 bases. This CDR3 region has 15 residues. Trimming took 1 base from V and 4 from J; bases not matched to a gene: 4. CDR1 SGHDN and CDR2 FVKESK come from the germline V gene. The CDR3 region has the DNA TGTGCCAGCAGCCAAGCGGGACAGGGAGCCTATGGCTACACCTTC. Translated: CASSQAGQGAYGYTF.

The chain is built from TRBV7-2 and TRBJ2-6; a possible D gene is TRBD1 (7 bases). CDR1 is SGHTA, CDR2 FQGNSA, per germline. The CDR3 totals 15 residues. Between the trimmed V and J ends, which lost 7 bases and 0 bases, there was a span of 10 bases. In DNA form, the CDR3 reads TGTGCCAGCACCCAGGGGGGCTCTGGGGCCAACGTCCTGACTTTC. Translated, it gives CASTQGGSGANVLTF. Filled out from reference TRBV7-2 and TRBJ2-6, the complete variable domain reads GAGVSQSPSNKVTEKGKDVELRCDPISGHTALYWYRQSLGQGLEFLIYFQGNSAPDKSGLPSDRFSAERTGGSVSTLTIQRTQQEDSAVYLCASTQGGSGANVLTFGAGSRLTVL.

CDR3 region: CASGQGDLYGYTF. The CDR3 DNA reads as TGTGCCAGTGGACAGGGGGACCTCTATGGCTACACCTTC. V and J are TRBV6-5 and TRBJ1-2; TRBD1 agrees at 10 bases. V dropped 9 bases and J dropped 4; count of bases not matched to a gene: 5. The CDR3 spans 13 residues. The germline CDR1 and CDR2 sequences are MNHEY and SVGAGI.

The V call is TRBV9, the J call TRBJ2-3; 7 nucleotides align to TRBD1. Per the germline V gene, CDR1 is SGDLS and CDR2 is YYNGEE. The CDR3 totals 17 residues. Trimming cost V 0 bases and J 2 bases; bases outside gene matches: 9. Here the CDR3 DNA reads TGTGCCAGCAGCGTAGACCCACAGGGGATGAACACAGATACGCAGTATTTT. It codes for CASSVDPQGMNTDTQYF.

The genes are TRBV13 and TRBJ1-1; D remains ambiguous. In germline, CDR1 is PRHDT, CDR2 FYEKMQ (reference sequence). V was clipped by 7 bases and J by 0 bases, with 21 bases between them. The CDR3 spans 17 residues. CDR3 protein: CASIPQPREVVNTEAFF. CDR3 nucleotide sequence: TGTGCCAGCATTCCCCAACCTAGAGAGGTGGTGAACACTGAAGCTTTCTTT. Variable domain in full (rest from reference TRBV13 and TRBJ1-1): AAGVIQSPRHLIKEKRETATLKCYPIPRHDTVYWYQQGPGQDPQFLISFYEKMQSDKGSIPDRFSAQQFSDYHSELNMSSLELGDSALYFCASIPQPREVVNTEAFFGQGTRLTVV.

The chain is built from TRBV29-1 and TRBJ2-7, with D perhaps TRBD2 (5 bases). CDR1 SQVTM and CDR2 ANQGSEA come from the germline V gene. The V end was cut by 6 bases, the J end by 5 bases, with 17 bases between. There are 13 residues in the CDR3. The DNA of the CDR3 is TGCAGCGTGGCCTTGAGGGCGGTCCACGAGCAGTACTTC. Translation: CSVALRAVHEQYF.